This T cell receptor (beta chain) is drawn from a study of cytomegalovirus exposure and HLA in healthy donors. On the study more broadly: Caucasian-associated ancestry cluster membership applied to 75% to 85% of approximately 420 genotyped donors.

The CDR3 totals 14 residues. Germline V gene lookup returns CDR1 SGHNT and CDR2 YENEEA. Unmatched junction bases numbered 8, after V lost 6 bases and J lost 7 bases. Whole-study results and caveats: Later on, an analysis found that several of the most significant clusters appeared to be linked to common viral pathogens, which included parvovirus B19. In vitro confirmation showed three CMV-associated chains to be CMV antigen specific.

As concerns this clone: Its antigen is still unknown.

The PCR used 60 Vbeta and 13 Jbeta primers. Measured with immunoSEQ multiplex PCR; TCRdb has only the in-frame clones, and not every one. In the table there are about 120,000 clones, roughly 66% of which are singletons. Sequenced sample: PBMCs. The TCR was taken from a woman under 40 in good health and CMV-seronegative. The chain joins TRBV11-3 to TRBJ2-1, with 8 nucleotides matching TRBD2. The CDR3 DNA follows: TGTGCCAGCAGTCGAACGGGGGGGCGGAATGAGCAGTTCTTC. Protein sequence: CASSRTGGRNEQFF.